Listed below are T cell receptor beta chains from one sample, sequenced in a study of T cell clonotyping in hematopoietic cell transplantation. Generated by immunoSEQ multiplex PCR, the TCRdb table keeps only in-frame clones and is missing some. The sample yields tens of thousands of clones, 85% to 90% seen once. Sequences were derived from peripheral blood mononuclear cells, sampled before stem cell transplant. All receptors come from a man in his fifties or sixties with biphenotypic leukemia. Some clones in this sample may be carry-over from other donors' samples. The CDR3 runs from the conserved cysteine through the conserved F or W. Only some rows state a clone size, as once, few, many or a class for expanded clones.

TRBV5-1,.,14,CASSLGLLGYEQYF
TRBV19,.,15,CASSPPTGRNQPQHF
TRBV7-6,.,12,CASSQGQLEQYF
TRBV5-1,.,14,CASNPTGGDGEQYF
TRBV6-1,.,15,CASNPRTSGTGELFF
TRBV30,.,16,CAWSVWDRDKRGEQYF
TRBV7-6,.,17,CASSPRGVLGGHREQYF
TRBV2,.,13,CASSHEQRGEQYF
TRBV25-1,.,15,CASSEFGTANTEAFF
TRBV2,.,15,CASSEEAGRGTEAFF
TRBV9,.,16,CASSLGTSGNLDTQYF
TRBV7-9,.,12,CASSLTRREAFF
TRBV6-1,few,15,CASSEEFGTDYGYTF
TRBV9,.,12,CASSPNKNIQYF
TRBV11-2,.,14,CASSFSPESYEQYF
TRBV9,.,14,CASSVGAARTEAFF
TRBV19,.,14,CASSFEGGSDEQYF
TRBV9,once,13,CASSEGLSYEQYF
TRBV28,once,15,CASSSEPASYNEQFF
TRBV5-1,few,15,CASSLVGDPTDTQYF
TRBV6-1,.,14,CASSGEGPDQPQHF
TRBV6-4,.,15,CASSVPAGSSYEQYF
TRBV19,.,12,CASGAWTTEAFF
TRBV28,.,12,CASRGQMGGYTF
TRBV5-6,.,14,CASSLYDRNYGYTF
TRBV4-1,.,19,CASSQDLWAGVYSNQPQHF
TRBV9,.,14,CASSLSGPHNEQFF
TRBV27,.,16,CASSLSGHDWDYEQYF
TRBV13,few,12,CASSFRNTEAFF
TRBV7-9,.,17,CASSPEADRPHNYGYTF
TRBV19,.,15,CASSTYREGDYEQYF
TRBV5-4,.,12,CASSLGRGEQYF
TRBV9,.,14,CASSVVESSDEQFF
TRBV11-2,once,14,CASSLGGVDGELFF
TRBV19,few,15,CASTPDRDQNNGYTF
TRBV10-2,.,12,CASSVNTGELFF
TRBV9,.,14,CASSVGGTGGRAFF
TRBV9,.,13,CASSGDPTDTQYF
TRBV5-1,.,11,CASSPGETQYF
TRBV4-2,.,13,CASSQDVSSEQFF
TRBV5-1,.,16,CASSSRRASGTYEQYF
TRBV28,.,16,CASSLDRESRYTEAFF
TRBV9,.,14,CASSPGGLNTEAFF
TRBV7-3,.,15,CASSPDGEGPYEQYF
TRBV7-2,.,19,CASSSYLPRTVAYNSPLHF
TRBV11-2,.,14,CASKHPSSYNEQFF
TRBV28,.,16,CASSQGAGLDTDTQYF
TRBV9,.,12,CASSVGGSEAFF
TRBV4-1,.,16,CASSQEGGRANYEQYF
TRBV19,.,17,CASSIDREESSYNEQFF
TRBV7-7,.,13,CASGDGGDGEQFF
TRBV20-1,.,11,CSAIDQETQYF
TRBV29-1,once,12,CSGGQGRTEAFF
TRBV28,.,15,CASSLQDGLGNTIYF
TRBV7-2,.,13,CASSLSQFNEQYF
TRBV4-2,once,13,CASSQVRTGEQFF
TRBV28,.,13,CATEGQGIQPQHF